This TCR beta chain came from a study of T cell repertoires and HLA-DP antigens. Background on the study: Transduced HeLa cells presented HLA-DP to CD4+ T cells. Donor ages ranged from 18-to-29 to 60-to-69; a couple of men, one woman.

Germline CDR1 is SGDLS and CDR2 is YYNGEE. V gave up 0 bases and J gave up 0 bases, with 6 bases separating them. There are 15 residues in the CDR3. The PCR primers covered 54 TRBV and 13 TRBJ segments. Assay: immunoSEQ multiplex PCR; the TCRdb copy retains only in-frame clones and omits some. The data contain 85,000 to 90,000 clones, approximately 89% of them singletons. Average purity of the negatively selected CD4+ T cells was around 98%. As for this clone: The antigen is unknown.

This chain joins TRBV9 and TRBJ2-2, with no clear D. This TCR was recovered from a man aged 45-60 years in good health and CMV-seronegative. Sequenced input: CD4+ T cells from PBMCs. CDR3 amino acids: CASSVGLTNTGELFF. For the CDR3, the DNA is TGTGCCAGCAGCGTAGGGCTAACGAACACCGGGGAGCTGTTTTTT.